These 20 T cell receptor beta chains share one sample of origin, sequenced in a study of T cells in Graves' hyperthyroidism and ophthalmopathy. Amplification of TCR beta CDR3 regions used RNA as the template. Using the HTBI primer set, a first-round RT-PCR was run on the TCR CDR3. TCRdb re-analysed the multiplex PCR reads in MiXCR, keeping a single row per CDR3 protein. The sample holds about 700,000 distinct CDR3 sequences, roughly 46% seen once. Sequencing was carried out using peripheral blood or thyroid tissue (not recorded which). The receptors derive from an adult man with Graves' disease, either hyperthyroidism or ophthalmopathy (not recorded which).

This sequence joins TRBV20-1 and TRBJ2-7; 8 bases are a match to TRBD1. CDR1 and CDR2 from the germline V gene are DFQATT and SNEGSKA (reference sequence). This CDR3 has 14 amino acids. Trimming removed 1 base from V and 7 bases from J; junction bases left unmatched: 9. CDR3 amino acids: CSARVETGGYEQYF. CDR3 nucleotide sequence: TGCAGTGCTAGAGTGGAAACAGGGGGTTATGAGCAGTACTTC.

This chain connects TRBV12-3 or TRBV12-4 to TRBJ1-5; 8 nucleotides line up with TRBD1. V lost 6 bases and J lost 7; bases outside the gene matches: 11. The CDR3 length is 15 residues. The CDR3: CASSTGGQADQPQHF. The CDR3 coding sequence is TGTGCCAGCAGCACTGGGGGACAGGCAGACCAGCCCCAGCATTTT.

A remark on this clonotype: The conserved phenylalanine or tryptophan normally closing the CDR3 is absent here, so this likely arose from a read error. The DNA is omitted, as the CDR3 cannot be located on it reliably, and the CDR3 follows TCRdb's listing. This chain joins TRBV5-4 and TRBJ2-6. The V gene's germline CDR1 is SGHNT and CDR2 YYREEE (reference sequence). The CDR3 length is 8 residues, termini included. Here the CDR3 reads CASSQGTS.

V gene TRBV7-6 combines with J gene TRBJ1-2, with 11 bases fitting TRBD1. The V and J ends lost 4 bases and 4 bases, in that order; junction bases with no gene match: 5. The CDR3 is 15 amino acids. CDR1 is SGHVS and CDR2 is FNYEAQ in the germline V gene. The CDR3 sequence is CASSSIGQGAYGYTF. The CDR3 bases are TGTGCCAGCAGCTCTATCGGACAGGGGGCCTATGGCTACACCTTC.

The chain uses TRBV7-8 and TRBJ1-5, with 9 bases that match TRBD1. The ends lost 3 bases at V and 5 bases at J; junction bases unmatched: 2. This CDR3 is built from 14 residues. CDR1 SGHVS and CDR2 FQNEAQ come from the germline V gene. The DNA of the CDR3 is TGTGCCAGCAGCTTCCGGGACAGGGATCAGCCCCAGCATTTT. This gives the protein CASSFRDRDQPQHF.

This clonotype turned up a few times. The J gene is TRBJ1-2, the V gene TRBV7-9; a possible D gene is TRBD1 (5 bases). CDR1 SEHNR and CDR2 FQNEAQ come from the germline V gene (reference sequence). This CDR3 comprises 15 residues. Trimming left V 2 bases short and J 7 bases short, with 17 bases between. CDR3 DNA sequence: TGTGCCAGCAGCTTATTGACTACCCAGGGAGGTGGCTACACCTTC. Protein: CASSLLTTQGGGYTF.

The chain combines TRBV20-1 with TRBJ1-2; 8 bases map to TRBD1. Losses at the gene ends were 3 bases for V and 4 bases for J; bases not matched to a gene: 4. The CDR3 has 13 amino acids. Germline V gives CDR1 DFQATT, CDR2 SNEGSKA (reference sequence). The CDR3 loop is CSASGTGIYGYTF. In nucleotides, the CDR3 is TGCAGTGCTAGCGGGACAGGCATCTATGGCTACACCTTC.

The V call is TRBV7-9, the J call TRBJ1-1; 7 bases align to TRBD1. The germline V gene encodes CDR1 SEHNR and CDR2 FQNEAQ (reference sequence). V gave up 5 bases and J gave up 4 bases; unmatched junction bases: 10. The CDR3 contains 15 residues. CDR3 DNA sequence: TGTGCCAGCAGCCAAGAAGAACAGGGGATCACTGAAGCTTTCTTT. Translating gives CASSQEEQGITEAFF.

The table lists this clonotype with a few counts. The J gene is TRBJ1-5, the V gene TRBV2; tentative D call: TRBD1 (5 bases). This CDR3 has 15 residues. Germline-derived CDR1 and CDR2 are SNHLY and FYNNEI. Trimming took off 4 bases at V and 4 bases at J, with 14 bases between the two ends. CDR3 amino acids: CASSVQGNGNQPQHF. Written as DNA, the CDR3 is TGTGCCAGCAGTGTCCAGGGAAATGGGAATCAGCCCCAGCATTTT.

V is TRBV19 and J is TRBJ2-2; 8 bases line up with TRBD1. TRBJ2-1 explains the end of the DNA better; the J call may be wrong. The CDR3 spans 13 residues. Per germline, CDR1 LNHDA and CDR2 SQIVND (reference sequence). The CDR3 DNA follows: TGTGCCAGTAGTCTGGACAGGGTAGGGGGGCAGTTCTTC. Encoded protein: CASSLDRVGGQFF.

J is TRBJ1-1 and V is TRBV2; 8 nucleotides line up with TRBD1. Trimming removed 4 bases from V and 4 bases from J; junction bases left unmatched: 8. Germline assignment: CDR1 SNHLY and CDR2 FYNNEI. The CDR3 sequence is 15 residues long. CDR3 coding DNA: TGTGCCAGCAGTGGCCGCACAACAGGGGGCACTGAAGCTTTCTTT. Translating gives CASSGRTTGGTEAFF.

This clonotype occurred once. The chain joins TRBV7-2 to TRBJ2-7, with 7 bases aligning to TRBD1. The junction had 4 bases not matched to a gene; V was cut back by 2 bases and J by 3 bases. Germline V gives CDR1 SGHTA, CDR2 FQGNSA. This CDR3 spans 14 amino acids. The CDR3 DNA reads TGTGCCAGCAGCTTACTCCAGGGGGACTACGAGCAGTACTTC. Protein product: CASSLLQGDYEQYF.

This clonotype was recorded at least ten times. This chain joins TRBV7-2 and TRBJ1-1; D may be TRBD1 (5 bases). The CDR3 contains 14 residues. Trimming pared 8 bases from V and 0 bases from J, leaving 13 bases between. CDR1 is SGHTA and CDR2 is FQGNSA in the germline V gene. CDR3 loop: CASLRGHMNTEAFF. Written as DNA, the CDR3 is TGTGCCAGCTTGAGGGGCCACATGAACACTGAAGCTTTCTTT.

This clonotype was picked up a small number of times. The chain combines TRBV7-9 with TRBJ2-5; D might be TRBD1 or TRBD2, each matching 5 bases. CDR3 length equals 14 residues. V dropped 5 bases and J dropped 1 base, with 11 bases sitting between them. CDR1 is SEHNR and CDR2 is FQNEAQ in the germline V gene (reference sequence). CDR3: CASSRRDVQETQYF. The CDR3 nucleotides are TGTGCCAGCAGCCGCCGGGACGTCCAAGAGACCCAGTACTTC.

This clonotype occurred a few times. V gene TRBV14 combines with J gene TRBJ1-2; D is undetermined. Germline V gene data show CDR1 as SGHDN and CDR2 as FVKESK. CDR3 length: 14 amino acids. Trimming left V 2 bases short and J 8 bases short, with 15 bases between. Written as DNA, the CDR3 is TGTGCCAGCAGCCAACGTGGGGAGGGAGGAGGCTACACCTTC. It codes for CASSQRGEGGGYTF.

There are many counts of this clonotype. The chain has TRBV2 and TRBJ1-4; D not resolved. From germline, CDR1 is SNHLY and CDR2 FYNNEI. This CDR3 has 15 amino acids. With 2 bases removed from V and 7 bases from J, the gap between germline ends came to 14 bases. The CDR3 coding sequence is TGTGCCAGCAGTGAATCTCAAATGTCGTTTGAAAAACTGTTTTTT. Encoded protein: CASSESQMSFEKLFF.

This clonotype was picked up a small number of times. V is TRBV25-1 and J is TRBJ2-3, with TRBD2 matching over 7 bases. This CDR3 is built from 15 residues. Germline CDR1 and CDR2: MGHDK and SYGVNS. The junction had 7 bases not matched to a gene; V was cut back by 5 bases and J by 2 bases. The CDR3: CASSPRLAATDTQYF. The CDR3, as DNA: TGTGCCAGCAGTCCCCGGCTAGCGGCCACAGATACGCAGTATTTT.

The table lists this clonotype with a few counts. The chain joins TRBV2 to TRBJ1-1; 7 bases align to TRBD1. The CDR3 totals 15 residues. V shed 5 bases and J 3 bases; nucleotides not matched to a gene: 9. The V gene's germline CDR1 is SNHLY and CDR2 FYNNEI. The CDR3 coding sequence is TGTGCCAGCAGTTCACTCTTCGACAGGGACACTGAAGCTTTCTTT. Translated: CASSSLFDRDTEAFF.

This chain links TRBV7-9 with TRBJ1-5; D is possibly TRBD1 (5 bases). The CDR3 is made up of 16 amino acids. V was trimmed by 3 bases and J by 2 bases, leaving 14 bases between them. Germline CDR1 and CDR2: SEHNR and FQNEAQ (reference sequence). The DNA of the CDR3 is TGTGCCAGCAGCTTTTCGGGTTGGGGGGGCAATCAGCCCCAGCATTTT. Translating gives CASSFSGWGGNQPQHF.

This sequence joins TRBV15 and TRBJ2-5, with a possible D match to TRBD2 (5 bases). The CDR3 length is 14 residues. Germline loops: CDR1 LNHNV, CDR2 YYDKDF (reference sequence). The V and J ends lost 5 bases and 4 bases respectively, with 14 bases between them. DNA of the CDR3: TGTGCCACCAGCTCCACAGTGGCGGGAGAGACCCAGTACTTC. It specifies CATSSTVAGETQYF.